This T cell receptor beta chain was sequenced during a study of blood T cell repertoires in COVID-19. Overall study: Sample material is recorded as cDNA or gDNA derived from T cells, B-cell-depleted T cells, or PBMCs.

The age range of participants was 18 to 89 years, with residence in fewer than 25 US areas. Recovered participants had two consecutive negative NP/OP PCR tests, healthcare professional clearance, or symptom resolution. Original processing methods: Reference gene primer amplification gave estimated nucleated cell counts. Some clones are missing from TCRdb's copy, which holds only in-frame ones; the method was immunoSEQ multiplex PCR. V, J and clone size are those of that table, while D and trimming were read from the DNA. The top ten clones hold roughly 5.3% of a sample with roughly 330,000 clones, 80% to 90% of them seen once. V was shortened by 5 bases and J by 8 bases, with 9 bases between the two germline ends. This CDR3 spans 12 amino acids.

Sequenced input: PBMCs or T cells enriched from blood (not recorded which). The chain links TRBV12-3 or TRBV12-4 to TRBJ2-2, with D unclear. The sequence derives from a woman in her thirties who had recovered from COVID-19. The chain's CDR3 is CASSPLRGELFF. In nucleotides, the CDR3 is TGTGCCAGCAGTCCCCTTCGGGGGGAGCTGTTTTTT.